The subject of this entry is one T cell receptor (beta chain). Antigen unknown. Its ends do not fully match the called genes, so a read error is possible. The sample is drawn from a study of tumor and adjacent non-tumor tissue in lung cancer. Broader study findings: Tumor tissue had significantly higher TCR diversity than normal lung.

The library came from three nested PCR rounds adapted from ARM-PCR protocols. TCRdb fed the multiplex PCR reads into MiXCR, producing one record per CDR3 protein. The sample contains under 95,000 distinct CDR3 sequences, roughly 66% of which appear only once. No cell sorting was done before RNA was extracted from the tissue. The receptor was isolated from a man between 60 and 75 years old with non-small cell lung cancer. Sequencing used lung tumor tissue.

As DNA, the CDR3 is TGTGCCAGCGGTTACGGACGGGGCAATCAGCCCCAGCATTTT. Translating it yields CASGYGRGNQPQHF. The rearrangement links TRBV6-2 or TRBV6-3 to TRBJ1-5; unclear D gene. Per germline, CDR1 MNHEY and CDR2 SVGEGT. The CDR3 runs 14 residues.